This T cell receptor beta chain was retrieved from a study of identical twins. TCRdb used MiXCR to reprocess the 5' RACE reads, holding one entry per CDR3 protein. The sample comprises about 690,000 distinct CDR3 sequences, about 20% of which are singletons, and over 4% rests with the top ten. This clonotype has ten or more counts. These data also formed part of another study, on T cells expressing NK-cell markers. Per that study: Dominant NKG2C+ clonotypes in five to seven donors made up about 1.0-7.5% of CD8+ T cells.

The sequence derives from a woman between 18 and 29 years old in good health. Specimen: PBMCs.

CDR3 in amino acids: CASSLAAEVLDEQFF. The CDR3 bases are TGTGCCAGCAGTTTAGCGGCCGAGGTATTAGATGAGCAGTTCTTC. V and J are TRBV12-3 or TRBV12-4 and TRBJ2-1; no clear D. This CDR3 is built from 15 residues. Trimming left V 0 bases short and J 8 bases short, with 14 bases between.